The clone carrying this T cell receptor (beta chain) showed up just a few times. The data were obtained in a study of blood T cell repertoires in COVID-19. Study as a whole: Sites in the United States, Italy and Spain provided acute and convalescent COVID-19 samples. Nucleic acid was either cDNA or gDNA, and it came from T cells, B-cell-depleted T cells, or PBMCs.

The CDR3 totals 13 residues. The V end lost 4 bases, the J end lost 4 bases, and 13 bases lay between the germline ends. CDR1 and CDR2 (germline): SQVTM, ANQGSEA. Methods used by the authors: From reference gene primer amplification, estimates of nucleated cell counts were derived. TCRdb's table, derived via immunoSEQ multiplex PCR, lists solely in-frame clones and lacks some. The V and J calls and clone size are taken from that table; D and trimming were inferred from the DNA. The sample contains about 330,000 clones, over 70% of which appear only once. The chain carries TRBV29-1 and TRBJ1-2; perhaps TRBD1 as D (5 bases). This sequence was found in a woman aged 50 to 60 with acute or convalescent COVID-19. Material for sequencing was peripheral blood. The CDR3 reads CSVVAREGYGYTF. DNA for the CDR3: TGCAGCGTTGTAGCCAGGGAGGGCTATGGCTACACCTTC.